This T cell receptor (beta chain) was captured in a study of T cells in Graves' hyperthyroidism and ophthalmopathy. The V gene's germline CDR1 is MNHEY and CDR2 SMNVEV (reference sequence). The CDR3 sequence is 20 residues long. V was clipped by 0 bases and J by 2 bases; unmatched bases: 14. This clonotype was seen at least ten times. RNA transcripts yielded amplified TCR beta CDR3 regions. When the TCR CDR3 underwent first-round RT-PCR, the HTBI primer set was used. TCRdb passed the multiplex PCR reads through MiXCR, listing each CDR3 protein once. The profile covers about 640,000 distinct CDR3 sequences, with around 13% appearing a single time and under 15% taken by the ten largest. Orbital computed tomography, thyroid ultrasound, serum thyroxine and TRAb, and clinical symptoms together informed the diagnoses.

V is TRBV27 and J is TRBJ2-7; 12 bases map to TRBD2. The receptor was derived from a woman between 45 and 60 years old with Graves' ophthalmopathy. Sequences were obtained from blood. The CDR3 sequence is CASSLSISGLAGGTPYEQYF. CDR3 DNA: TGTGCCAGCAGTTTATCCATATCGGGGCTAGCGGGAGGGACGCCCTACGAGCAGTACTTC.